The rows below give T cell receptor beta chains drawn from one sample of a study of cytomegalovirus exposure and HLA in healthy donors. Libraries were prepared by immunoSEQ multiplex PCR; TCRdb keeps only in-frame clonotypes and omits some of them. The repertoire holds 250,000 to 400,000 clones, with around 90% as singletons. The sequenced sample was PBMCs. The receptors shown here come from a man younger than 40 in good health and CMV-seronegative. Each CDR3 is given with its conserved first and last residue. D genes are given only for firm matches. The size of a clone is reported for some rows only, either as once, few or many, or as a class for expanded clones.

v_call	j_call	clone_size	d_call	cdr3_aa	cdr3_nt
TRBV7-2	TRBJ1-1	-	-	CASSPEQWTAEAFF	TGTGCCAGCAGCCCCGAGCAATGGACAGCTGAAGCTTTCTTT
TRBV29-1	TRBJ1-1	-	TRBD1	CSAGTANTEAFF	TGCAGCGCTGGGACAGCCAACACTGAAGCTTTCTTT
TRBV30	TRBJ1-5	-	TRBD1	CAWSDGQGALQPQHF	TGTGCCTGGAGCGATGGACAGGGGGCCCTTCAGCCCCAGCATTTT
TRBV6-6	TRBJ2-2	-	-	CASSRTVGGELFF	TGTGCCAGCAGTCGGACTGTAGGCGGGGAGCTGTTTTTT
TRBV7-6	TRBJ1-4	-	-	CASSLGTRDEKLFF	TGTGCCAGCAGCCTCGGGACAAGGGATGAAAAACTGTTTTTT
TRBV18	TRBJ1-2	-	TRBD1	CASSSGFRDRGLGGYTF	TGTGCCAGCTCATCCGGATTCCGGGACAGGGGGCTGGGTGGCTACACCTTC
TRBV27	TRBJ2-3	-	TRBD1	CASSQQTGMGTQYF	TGTGCCAGCAGCCAACAGACAGGGATGGGTACGCAGTATTTT
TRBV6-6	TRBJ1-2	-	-	CASSYARGNYGYTF	TGTGCCAGCAGTTACGCCAGGGGAAACTATGGCTACACCTTC
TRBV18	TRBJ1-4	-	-	CASSSSRGSTNEKLFF	TGTGCCAGCTCATCGTCTCGGGGTTCAACTAATGAAAAACTGTTTTTT
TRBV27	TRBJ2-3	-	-	CASSLSRTGSTDTQYF	TGTGCCAGCAGTTTATCCAGAACAGGGAGCACAGATACGCAGTATTTT
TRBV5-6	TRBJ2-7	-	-	CASSMENRPAYEQYF	TGTGCCAGCAGTATGGAGAATCGGCCAGCCTACGAGCAGTACTTC
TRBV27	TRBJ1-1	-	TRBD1	CASSLRDRGTEAFF	TGTGCCAGCAGTCTCCGGGACAGGGGAACTGAAGCTTTCTTT
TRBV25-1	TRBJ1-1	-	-	CATTRGHQNTEAFF	TGTGCCACTACAAGGGGTCATCAGAACACTGAAGCTTTCTTT
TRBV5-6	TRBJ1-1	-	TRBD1	CASRIGQGATEAFF	TGTGCCAGCAGAATCGGACAGGGGGCCACTGAAGCTTTCTTT
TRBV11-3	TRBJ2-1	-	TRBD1	CASSFGGQGANNEQFF	TGTGCCAGCAGCTTCGGAGGCCAGGGGGCTAACAATGAGCAGTTCTTC
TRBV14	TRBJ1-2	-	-	CASRPGGTYGYTF	TGTGCCAGCCGCCCTGGGGGCACCTATGGCTACACCTTC
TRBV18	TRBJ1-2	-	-	CASSPLDNSNYGYTF	TGTGCCAGCTCACCACTGGACAACTCTAACTATGGCTACACCTTC
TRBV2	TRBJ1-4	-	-	CASSVGTSYEKLFF	TGTGCCAGCAGTGTGGGCACATCATATGAAAAACTGTTTTTT
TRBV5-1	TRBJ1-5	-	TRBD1	CASSLGTGDQPQHF	TGCGCCAGCAGCTTGGGGACAGGTGATCAGCCCCAGCATTTT
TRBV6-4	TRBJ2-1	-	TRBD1	CASSRTGDAYNEQFF	TGTGCCAGCAGCCGTACAGGGGATGCCTACAATGAGCAGTTCTTC
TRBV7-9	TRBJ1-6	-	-	CASSLFEVSYNSPLHF	TGTGCCAGCAGCTTATTTGAGGTCTCCTATAATTCACCCCTCCACTTT
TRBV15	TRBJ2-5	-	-	CATSRAREQGTTQETQYF	TGTGCCACCAGCAGAGCCCGCGAACAGGGAACAACCCAAGAGACCCAGTACTTC
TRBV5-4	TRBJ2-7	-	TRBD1	CASSPYRTGSYEQYF	TGTGCCAGCAGCCCTTACCGGACAGGGTCCTACGAGCAGTACTTC
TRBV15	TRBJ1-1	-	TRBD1	CATSRAGTGRTEAFF	TGTGCCACCAGCAGAGCCGGGACAGGGAGGACTGAAGCTTTCTTT
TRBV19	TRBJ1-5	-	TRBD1	CASSIRPGTGNQPQHF	TGTGCCAGTAGTATTCGACCCGGGACAGGTAATCAGCCCCAGCATTTT
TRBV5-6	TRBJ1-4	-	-	CASSLGRPYDLLFF	TGTGCCAGCAGCTTGGGGAGACCATATGACTTACTGTTTTTT
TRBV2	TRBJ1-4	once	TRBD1	CASSPHTGVTNEKLFF	TGTGCCAGCAGTCCACACACAGGGGTGACTAATGAAAAACTGTTTTTT
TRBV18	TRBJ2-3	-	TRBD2	CASSRAGGNTDTQYF	TGTGCCAGCTCAAGAGCGGGGGGGAACACAGATACGCAGTATTTT
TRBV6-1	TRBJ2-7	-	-	CASSEMGGALLSYEQYF	TGTGCCAGCAGTGAAATGGGGGGGGCCCTCCTCTCCTACGAGCAGTACTTC
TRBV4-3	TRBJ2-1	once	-	CASSQAASQGYNEQFF	TGCGCCAGCAGCCAAGCCGCTTCACAGGGTTACAATGAGCAGTTCTTC
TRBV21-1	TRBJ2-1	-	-	CASSKGTYNEQFF	TGTGCCAGCAGCAAAGGGACTTACAATGAGCAGTTCTTC
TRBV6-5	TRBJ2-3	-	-	CASTDGGRAQYF	TGTGCCAGCACCGACGGAGGTCGGGCGCAGTATTTT
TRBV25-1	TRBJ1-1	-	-	CASSTYGQRNTEAFF	TGTGCCAGCAGTACTTATGGACAGCGAAACACTGAAGCTTTCTTT
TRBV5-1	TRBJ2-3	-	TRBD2	CASSLALAGGRTDTQYF	TGCGCCAGCAGCTTGGCCCTAGCGGGGGGACGCACAGATACGCAGTATTTT
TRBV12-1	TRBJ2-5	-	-	CASSDGGGGTQYF	TGTGCCAGCAGTGACGGGGGGGGCGGGACCCAGTACTTC
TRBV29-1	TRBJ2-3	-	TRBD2	CSVTFSGGRTDTQYF	TGCAGCGTTACCTTTAGCGGGGGGAGGACAGATACGCAGTATTTT
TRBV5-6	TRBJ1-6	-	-	CASSLGQGLAF	TGTGCCAGCAGCTTGGGGCAGGGGCTTGCGTTT
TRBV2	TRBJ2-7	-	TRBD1	CASSVSDRGHYEQYF	TGTGCCAGCAGTGTGTCGGACAGGGGCCATTACGAGCAGTACTTC
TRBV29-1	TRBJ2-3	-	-	CSVDRVGTDTQYF	TGCAGCGTTGACAGGGTTGGCACAGATACGCAGTATTTT
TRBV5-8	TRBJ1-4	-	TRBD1	CASSPGTGGFRREKLFF	TGTGCCAGCAGCCCCGGGACAGGGGGCTTTAGGCGTGAAAAACTGTTTTTT